The 21 T cell receptor beta chains reported below all come from one sample, sequenced in a study of blood T cell repertoires in COVID-19. Sequenced by immunoSEQ multiplex PCR; TCRdb stores in-frame clones only, minus some. This table has approximately 300,000 clones, more than 70% appearing once. Input material: peripheral blood. These receptors all come from a woman aged 50 to 65 with acute or convalescent COVID-19.

The V call is TRBV4-3, the J call TRBJ1-6, with D hard to call. The CDR3 has 14 amino acids. CDR1 and CDR2 from the germline V gene are LGHNA and YSLEER. V was trimmed by 4 bases and J by 8 bases, leaving 12 bases between them. CDR3 nucleotide sequence: TGCGCCAGCAGCCTTTCTTCCGTCGATTCACCCCTCCACTTT. As protein: CASSLSSVDSPLHF.

This clone turned up a few times. The chain joins TRBV7-9 to TRBJ2-1; D is undetermined. CDR1 and CDR2 (germline): SEHNR, FQNEAQ (reference sequence). The CDR3 loop spans 11 amino acids. The ends were cut back, 3 bases at V and 7 bases at J, with 4 bases in the middle. CDR3 sequence: CASSFTNEQFF. For the CDR3, the DNA is TGTGCCAGCAGCTTTACTAATGAGCAGTTCTTC.

The CDR3 DNA sequence: TGCGCCAGCAGCTTGGAAGGGGTGTACACCGGGGAGCTGTTTTTT. Translated, it gives CASSLEGVYTGELFF. The V and J genes are TRBV5-1 and TRBJ2-2; the D gene is possibly TRBD1 (5 bases). Germline CDR1 is SGHRS and CDR2 is YFSETQ. This CDR3 region has 15 residues. Between the trimmed V and J ends, which lost 0 bases and 3 bases, there was a span of 9 bases.

This sequence joins TRBV19 and TRBJ1-4; D might be TRBD1 (6 bases). Looked up from germline, CDR1 is LNHDA and CDR2 is SQIVND (reference sequence). The CDR3 has 17 residues. V lost 4 bases and J 5 bases, leaving 20 bases between the germline ends. The CDR3 region is CASSTRILRGANEKLFF. The CDR3 bases are TGTGCCAGTAGTACCAGGATCCTCCGGGGGGCAAATGAAAAACTGTTTTTT.

The rearrangement joins TRBV18 to TRBJ1-5, with TRBD1 matching 8 bases. The CDR3 is 14 amino acids. From germline, CDR1 is KGHSH and CDR2 LQKENI. V lost 3 bases to trimming and J lost 6 bases; unmatched junction nucleotides: 4. CDR3 protein: CASSPNDRGQPQHF. CDR3 DNA sequence: TGTGCCAGCTCACCGAATGACAGGGGTCAGCCCCAGCATTTT.

The chain recombines TRBV11-2 with TRBJ2-3; 11 nucleotides agree with TRBD2. Germline CDR1 and CDR2: SGHAT and FQNNGV. V shed 5 bases, J shed 4 bases, and the junction held 11 bases outside the gene matches. The CDR3 covers 17 residues. The CDR3 reads CASSQTPLAGESDTQYF. The CDR3 DNA reads TGTGCCAGCAGCCAGACCCCACTAGCGGGGGAGTCAGATACGCAGTATTTT.

This sequence joins TRBV5-4 and TRBJ2-1; D is ambiguous. Per germline, CDR1 SGHNT and CDR2 YYREEE (reference sequence). V was trimmed by 4 bases and J by 10 bases, leaving 9 bases between them. The CDR3 is 11 residues long. The CDR3: CASSLGYEQFF. CDR3 bases: TGTGCCAGCAGCCTAGGATACGAGCAGTTCTTC.

This sequence joins TRBV6-4 and TRBJ2-7; TRBD1 is a possible D gene (6 bases). Trimming took 5 bases from V and 2 from J, leaving 16 bases between them. The length of the CDR3 is 15 residues. CDR1 MRHNA and CDR2 SNTAGT come from the germline V gene. The DNA for the CDR3 is TGTGCCAGCAGTCCTACAGGGAACACAGCCTACGAGCAGTACTTC. This sequence encodes CASSPTGNTAYEQYF.

The chain links TRBV29-1 to TRBJ2-1, with 9 bases aligning to TRBD2. Per the germline V gene, CDR1 is SQVTM and CDR2 is ANQGSEA. This CDR3 is 13 amino acids long. CDR3 bases: TGCAGTTCACGACTAGCGGACTACAATGAGCAGTTCTTC. As protein: CSSRLADYNEQFF.

The rearrangement joins TRBV2 to TRBJ2-3; D gene unclear. V gave up 8 bases and J gave up 4 bases, with 16 bases separating them. From germline, CDR1 is SNHLY and CDR2 FYNNEI. The CDR3 runs 14 residues. In DNA form, the CDR3 reads TGTGCCAGCCGGCAGGCCAGGCAGCCAGATACGCAGTATTTT. Protein: CASRQARQPDTQYF.

The rearrangement uses TRBV7-9 and TRBJ1-2; 7 bases match TRBD1. The germline gives CDR1 SEHNR, CDR2 FQNEAQ (reference sequence). This CDR3 has 15 amino acids. J was trimmed by 0 bases and V by 5 bases; bases with no gene match: 6. The CDR3 loop is CASSEGTATNYGYTF. CDR3 DNA sequence: TGTGCCAGCAGCGAGGGGACAGCCACTAACTATGGCTACACCTTC.

The J gene is TRBJ2-3, the V gene TRBV30, with 7 bases lining up with TRBD1. The CDR3 is 17 residues long. Germline loops: CDR1 GTSNPN, CDR2 SVGIG (reference sequence). V trimming: 4 bases; J trimming: 3 bases; junction bases outside the gene matches: 16. The CDR3 spells CAWTQPVWDRRTDTQYF. CDR3 bases: TGTGCCTGGACGCAGCCCGTATGGGACAGAAGGACAGATACGCAGTATTTT.

This chain uses TRBV5-1 with TRBJ2-3; TRBD2 aligns across 7 bases. The germline gives CDR1 SGHRS, CDR2 YFSETQ. The length of the CDR3 is 14 residues. The V gene end was trimmed by 5 bases and the J gene end by 2 bases; junction bases not matched to a gene: 5. In DNA, the CDR3 is TGCGCCAGCAGGTCCGGGACTATCACAGATACGCAGTATTTT. This translates into CASRSGTITDTQYF.

The CDR3 DNA is TGCGCCAGCAGCCAAAGGTCTTCGACAGGGGGGTCACCCCTCCACTTT. Translation gives CASSQRSSTGGSPLHF. V usage is TRBV4-1 and J usage is TRBJ1-6; TRBD1 matches 9 bases. Germline loops: CDR1 MGHRA, CDR2 YSYEKL. The J segment lost 10 bases and the V segment lost 2 bases, leaving 9 bases of the junction unmatched. The CDR3 length is 16 residues.

V is TRBV5-1 and J is TRBJ2-1, with TRBD1 matching 9 bases. V was clipped by 6 bases and J by 3 bases; unmatched bases: 4. This CDR3 comprises 14 residues. CDR1 is SGHRS, CDR2 YFSETQ, per germline. CDR3 nucleotides: TGCGCCAGCAAGGGGACAGGGAGCTACAATGAGCAGTTCTTC. It translates to CASKGTGSYNEQFF.

The V call is TRBV30, the J call TRBJ2-7; possible D gene TRBD2, 5 bases. The CDR3 has 15 amino acids. Trimming took 3 bases from V and 0 from J, leaving 15 bases between them. Germline V gene data show CDR1 as GTSNPN and CDR2 as SVGIG (reference sequence). The CDR3, as DNA: TGTGCCTGGAGAAGTAAAGTAGGGAGCTCCTACGAGCAGTACGTC. Protein sequence: CAWRSKVGSSYEQYV.

The gene calls are TRBV3-1 (or the pseudogene TRBV3-2) and TRBJ1-3, with 9 bases aligning to TRBD1. Germline CDR1 reads LGHDT; CDR2 reads YNNKEL (reference sequence). CDR3 length: 16 amino acids. V trimming: 5 bases; J trimming: 3 bases; junction bases outside the gene matches: 8. The CDR3 nucleotides read TGTGCCAGCAGCTTACAGGGGGCGCGGGTTGGAAACACCATATATTTT. Amino acids: CASSLQGARVGNTIYF.

The chain combines TRBV7-3 with TRBJ2-2, with D possibly matching TRBD2 (5 bases). The CDR3 consists of 12 residues. Trimming cost V 5 bases and J 4 bases, with 5 bases left between them. Germline loops: CDR1 SGHTA, CDR2 FQGTGA. As DNA, the CDR3 is TGTGCCAGCAGCCTAGCCACCGGGGAGCTGTTTTTT. The encoded protein is CASSLATGELFF.

The chain recombines TRBV23-1 with TRBJ1-2; 8 bases fit TRBD1. TRBV23-1 is reported as an ORF; its role is uncertain. Losses at the gene ends were 4 bases for V and 2 bases for J; bases not matched to a gene: 3. The CDR3 has 14 amino acids. The CDR3 protein is CASSPTGENYGYTF. The CDR3 nucleotides read TGCGCCAGCAGTCCGACAGGGGAGAACTATGGCTACACCTTC.

This chain connects TRBV2 to TRBJ1-4; 7 bases line up with TRBD1. The germline gives CDR1 SNHLY, CDR2 FYNNEI. V was pared by 10 bases and J by 5 bases, with 7 bases of the junction left unmatched. The CDR3 is made up of 13 amino acids. The CDR3 reads CAISGTVNEKLFF. The CDR3 DNA reads TGTGCCATCTCCGGGACAGTGAATGAAAAACTGTTTTTT. Filled out from reference TRBV2 and TRBJ1-4, the complete variable domain reads EPEVTQTPSHQVTQMGQEVILRCVPISNHLYFYWYRQILGQKVEFLVSFYNNEISEKSEIFDDQFSVERPDGSNFTLKIRSTKLEDSAMYFCAISGTVNEKLFFGSGTQLSVL.

This clone was detected once. V is TRBV30 and J is TRBJ1-2; D uncertain. CDR1 is GTSNPN and CDR2 is SVGIG in the germline V gene (reference sequence). The CDR3 loop spans 12 amino acids. V lost 6 bases and J 3 bases, leaving 11 bases between the germline ends. CDR3 nucleotides: TGTGCCTGTCCCACTGCGCACTATGGCTACACCTTC. Translated: CACPTAHYGYTF.